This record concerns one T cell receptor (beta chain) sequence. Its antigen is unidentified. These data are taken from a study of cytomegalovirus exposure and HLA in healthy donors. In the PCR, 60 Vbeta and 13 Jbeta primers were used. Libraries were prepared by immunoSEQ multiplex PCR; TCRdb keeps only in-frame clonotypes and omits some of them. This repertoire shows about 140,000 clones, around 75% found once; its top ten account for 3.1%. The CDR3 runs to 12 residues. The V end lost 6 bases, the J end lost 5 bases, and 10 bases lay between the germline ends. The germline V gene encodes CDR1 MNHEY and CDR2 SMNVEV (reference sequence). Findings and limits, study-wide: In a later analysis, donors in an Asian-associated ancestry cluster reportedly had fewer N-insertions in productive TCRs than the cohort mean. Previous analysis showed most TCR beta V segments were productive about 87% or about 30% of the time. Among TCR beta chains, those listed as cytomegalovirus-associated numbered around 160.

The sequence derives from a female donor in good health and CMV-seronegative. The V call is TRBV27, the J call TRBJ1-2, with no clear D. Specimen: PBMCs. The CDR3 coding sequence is TGTGCCAGCAGCACAGTAGGTTATGGCTACACCTTC. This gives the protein CASSTVGYGYTF.